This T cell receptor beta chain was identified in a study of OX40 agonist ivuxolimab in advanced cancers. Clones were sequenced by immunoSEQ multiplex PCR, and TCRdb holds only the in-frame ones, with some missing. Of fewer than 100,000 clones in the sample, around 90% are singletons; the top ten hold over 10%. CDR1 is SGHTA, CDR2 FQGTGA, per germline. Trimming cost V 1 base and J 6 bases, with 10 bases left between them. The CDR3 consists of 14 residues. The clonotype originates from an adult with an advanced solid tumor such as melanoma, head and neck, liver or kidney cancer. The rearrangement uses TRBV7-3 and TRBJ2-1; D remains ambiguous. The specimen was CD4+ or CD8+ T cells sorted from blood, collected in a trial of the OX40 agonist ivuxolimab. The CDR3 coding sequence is TGTGCCAGCAGCTTAAATAGGGATATCAATGAGCAGTTCTTC. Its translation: CASSLNRDINEQFF. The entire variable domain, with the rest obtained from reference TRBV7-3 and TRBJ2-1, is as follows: GAGVSQTPSNKVTEKGKYVELRCDPISGHTALYWYRQSLGQGPEFLIYFQGTGAADDSGLPNDRFFAVRPEGSVSTLKIQRTERGDSAVYLCASSLNRDINEQFFGPGTRLTVL.